A single sample is the source of the 22 T cell receptor beta chains below, sequenced in a study of graft-versus-host responses after intestinal transplantation. Tissue from the graft was processed to free its intraepithelial and lamina propria lymphocytes. The protocol was immunoSEQ multiplex PCR, while the TCRdb copy is restricted to in-frame clones and leaves out a portion. The table includes thousands of clones, approximately 79% detected once. This material consisted of ileum tissue, taken nearly 500 days after intestinal transplant. The receptors were gathered from a human patient who received an intestinal transplant, so some T cells may come from the graft donor.

The rearrangement uses TRBV7-8 and TRBJ2-7; possible D gene TRBD1, 6 bases. The germline V gene has CDR1 SGHVS and CDR2 FQNEAQ. This CDR3 is 16 amino acids long. The V end was cut by 5 bases, the J end by 0 bases, with 17 bases between. CDR3 coding DNA: TGTGCCAGCAGCCGTTCCGCCGGGACATACTCCTACGAGCAGTACTTC. Translation: CASSRSAGTYSYEQYF.

CDR3: CASTMSGVPNTGELFF. The DNA for the CDR3 is TGTGCCAGCACGATGTCTGGGGTCCCGAACACCGGGGAGCTGTTTTTT. The chain combines TRBV2 with TRBJ2-2; no clear D. This CDR3 has 16 residues. The germline V gene has CDR1 SNHLY and CDR2 FYNNEI. The V end lost 7 bases, the J end lost 0 bases, and 15 bases lay between the germline ends.

This rearrangement joins TRBV7-9 to TRBJ2-1; 16 nucleotides match TRBD2. The CDR3 length is 19 residues. Trimming cost V 7 bases and J 0 bases; bases outside gene matches: 9. Germline CDR1 SEHNR, CDR2 FQNEAQ (reference sequence). The CDR3 coding sequence is TGTGCCAGCAACCCTCGGGGACTAGCGGGGGGGCCCTCCTACAATGAGCAGTTCTTC. Amino acids: CASNPRGLAGGPSYNEQFF.

The chain uses TRBV2 and TRBJ2-5; possible D gene TRBD2, 6 bases. The CDR3 extends over 14 amino acids. CDR1 SNHLY and CDR2 FYNNEI come from the germline V gene. V was trimmed by 7 bases and J by 0 bases, leaving 12 bases between them. CDR3 residues: CASNGGSNQETQYF. The CDR3 nucleotides are TGTGCCAGCAACGGAGGGTCCAACCAAGAGACCCAGTACTTC.

This clone was seen just once. The chain couples TRBV5-4 to TRBJ2-1, with D possibly TRBD2 on 5 matching bases. The V gene lost 2 bases and the J gene lost 7 bases, with 10 bases spanning the gap. This CDR3 has 13 amino acids. Germline V gives CDR1 SGHNT, CDR2 YYREEE (reference sequence). In DNA form, the CDR3 reads TGTGCCAGCAGCTTTGGGAGTCGGAATGAGCAGTTCTTC. Its translation: CASSFGSRNEQFF. Full variable domain (outside the CDR3, taken from reference TRBV5-4 and TRBJ2-1): ETGVTQSPTHLIKTRGQQVTLRCSSQSGHNTVSWYQQALGQGPQFIFQYYREEENGRGNFPPRFSGLQFPNYSSELNVNALELDDSALYLCASSFGSRNEQFFGPGTRLTVL.

The chain uses TRBV28 and TRBJ2-3, with 8 nucleotides matching TRBD2. V dropped 8 bases and J dropped 3; count of bases not matched to a gene: 10. CDR1 is MDHEN and CDR2 is SYDVKM in the germline V gene. This CDR3 region has 15 residues. The CDR3: CASERGGRPTDTQYF. The CDR3 DNA follows: TGTGCCAGCGAACGGGGCGGGAGGCCGACAGATACGCAGTATTTT.

The chain combines TRBV4-2 with TRBJ1-2, with a tentative D call TRBD1 (5 bases). V was trimmed by 5 bases and J by 2 bases, leaving 12 bases between them. The germline V gene has CDR1 LGHNA and CDR2 YNFKEQ. The CDR3 is 14 amino acids. CDR3 coding DNA: TGTGCCAGCAGCTTGGACCCAGGGAACTATGGCTACACCTTC. This sequence encodes CASSLDPGNYGYTF.

This sequence joins TRBV9 and TRBJ2-7; a possible D gene is TRBD1 (6 bases). The CDR3 is 14 amino acids. The V and J ends lost 2 bases and 2 bases respectively, with 11 bases between them. CDR1 and CDR2 (germline): SGDLS, YYNGEE. The CDR3 spells CASSVSGQTYEQYF. CDR3 DNA sequence: TGTGCCAGCAGCGTGTCAGGACAGACCTACGAGCAGTACTTC.

The rearrangement links TRBV18 to TRBJ2-7; 9 nucleotides line up with TRBD1. Germline trimming cut 4 bases from V and 1 base from J; bases unmatched to any gene: 2. This CDR3 spans 14 amino acids. CDR1 is KGHSH, CDR2 LQKENI, per germline. The CDR3 nucleotides are TGTGCCAGCTCACTGGGGACAGGGTCCTACGAGCAGTACTTC. It translates to CASSLGTGSYEQYF.

This clone has only a few counts. This chain links TRBV7-3 with TRBJ2-6; TRBD2 agrees at 7 bases. V trimming: 5 bases; J trimming: 2 bases; junction bases outside the gene matches: 3. The CDR3 runs 15 residues. Germline values: CDR1 SGHTA, CDR2 FQGTGA. DNA for the CDR3: TGTGCCAGCAGCCCCCGGGGGGCTGGGGCCAACGTCCTGACTTTC. This sequence encodes CASSPRGAGANVLTF.

V and J are TRBV5-1 and TRBJ2-7; 7 bases map to TRBD1. V lost 3 bases and J lost 3; bases outside the gene matches: 9. The CDR3 loop spans 15 amino acids. Germline V lookup: CDR1 SGHRS, CDR2 YFSETQ. CDR3 amino acids: CASSSGWGQIYEQYF. The CDR3 nucleotides are TGCGCCAGCAGCTCCGGCTGGGGACAGATCTACGAGCAGTACTTC.

V usage is TRBV5-4 and J usage is TRBJ1-2; no clear D gene. This CDR3 has 15 residues. V lost 3 bases to trimming and J lost 5 bases, with 17 bases between them. Looked up from germline, CDR1 is SGHNT and CDR2 is YYREEE (reference sequence). The CDR3 reads CASSSTDTPSYGYTF. CDR3 in DNA: TGTGCCAGCAGCTCTACCGACACCCCCTCATATGGCTACACCTTC.

The CDR3 nucleotides read TGTGCCAGCAGCCTGCCCCAAGCGGGAGAAATCCCCTACGAGCAGTACTTC. Protein product: CASSLPQAGEIPYEQYF. This chain joins TRBV4-2 and TRBJ2-7; 8 bases agree with TRBD2. J was trimmed by 2 bases and V by 4 bases; bases with no gene match: 13. The CDR3 length is 17 residues. CDR1 and CDR2 from the germline V gene are LGHNA and YNFKEQ.

The genes are TRBV7-9 and TRBJ1-2, with 7 bases matching TRBD1. J gave up 7 bases and V 1 base, and 6 bases lay outside the gene matches. CDR1 is SEHNR, CDR2 FQNEAQ, per germline (reference sequence). The CDR3 sequence is 14 residues long. CDR3 in DNA: TGTGCCAGCAGCTTAGGACAGGGCATTGGTGGCTACACCTTC. Translation: CASSLGQGIGGYTF.

CDR3 coding DNA: TGTGCCAGCGAAAAAGGGCGGGGAGGGGCAGATACGCAGTATTTT. Translation gives CASEKGRGGADTQYF. The chain is built from TRBV19 and TRBJ2-3; the match to TRBD2 covers 7 bases. Trimming cost V 9 bases and J 4 bases; bases outside gene matches: 13. The CDR3 totals 15 residues. Germline CDR1 and CDR2: LNHDA and SQIVND (reference sequence). Based on the CDR3 plus reference TRBV19 and TRBJ2-3, the full variable domain is DGGITQSPKYLFRKEGQNVTLSCEQNLNHDAMYWYRQDPGQGLRLIYYSQIVNDFQKGDIAEGYSVSREKKESFPLTVTSAQKNPTAFYLCASEKGRGGADTQYFGPGTRLTVL.

This sequence joins TRBV5-1 and TRBJ2-7; D possibly uses TRBD1 or TRBD2 (6 bases each). V dropped 0 bases and J dropped 1 base, with 17 bases sitting between them. The CDR3 extends over 17 amino acids. The germline V gene has CDR1 SGHRS and CDR2 YFSETQ. DNA of the CDR3: TGCGCCAGCAGCTTGGTCCGTGATACAGGGAGGTCCTACGAGCAGTACTTC. Protein sequence: CASSLVRDTGRSYEQYF.

The table lists this clone with a few counts. The chain employs TRBV19 and TRBJ1-1; D is possibly TRBD1 (6 bases). This CDR3 region has 12 residues. Germline loops: CDR1 LNHDA, CDR2 SQIVND (reference sequence). Trimming took off 10 bases at V and 5 bases at J, with 14 bases between the two ends. This chain's CDR3 is CATTGSGTEAFF. In DNA form, the CDR3 reads TGTGCCACGACAGGATCTGGAACTGAAGCTTTCTTT.

The rearrangement uses TRBV6-6 and TRBJ1-1, with TRBD1 matching 7 bases. CDR1 MNHNY and CDR2 SVGAGI come from the germline V gene (reference sequence). V gave up 6 bases and J gave up 5 bases; unmatched junction bases: 9. There are 14 residues in the CDR3. The CDR3 sequence: CASSPTGKRTEAFF. The DNA for the CDR3 is TGTGCCAGCAGCCCGACAGGGAAGAGGACTGAAGCTTTCTTT.

The chain uses TRBV2 and TRBJ2-3, with D maybe TRBD2 (6 bases). The CDR3 sequence is 15 residues long. V dropped 7 bases and J dropped 0 bases, with 14 bases sitting between them. The germline CDR1 and CDR2 sequences are SNHLY and FYNNEI. CDR3 DNA: TGTGCCAGCACCGCGAGGGGACTCAGCACAGATACGCAGTATTTT. Its protein product is CASTARGLSTDTQYF.

The chain has TRBV11-2 and TRBJ1-1; D remains ambiguous. The CDR3 spans 16 residues. Germline CDR1 reads SGHAT; CDR2 reads FQNNGV. V lost 0 bases and J lost 4, with 15 bases in between. The CDR3 DNA is TGTGCCAGCAGCTTAGATCGTGGAGGGTCGGGCACTGAAGCTTTCTTT. It yields the protein CASSLDRGGSGTEAFF.

V and J are TRBV6-1 and TRBJ2-5; D is uncertain. CDR3 length: 13 residues. Germline CDR1 MNHNS, CDR2 SASEGT. V was pared by 4 bases and J by 0 bases, with 6 bases between. CDR3 amino acids: CASSGNYQETQYF. For the CDR3, the DNA is TGTGCCAGCAGTGGTAACTACCAAGAGACCCAGTACTTC.

This chain uses TRBV4-2 with TRBJ2-1, with D possibly matching TRBD2 (5 bases). The V end lost 0 bases, the J end lost 9 bases, and 12 bases lay between the germline ends. The CDR3 extends over 14 amino acids. Germline V CDR1 and CDR2: LGHNA, YNFKEQ. The CDR3 reads CASSQDVAGVEQFF. CDR3 nucleotides: TGTGCCAGCAGCCAAGACGTGGCGGGCGTTGAGCAGTTCTTC.